This paragraph reports one T cell receptor (beta chain). This specimen belongs to a study of blood T cell repertoires in COVID-19. In the study overall: Spain, Italy and the United States supplied samples that represented acute and convalescent COVID-19.

Assay used: immunoSEQ multiplex PCR; TCRdb lists only in-frame clones, some missing. The sample includes 300,000 to 400,000 clones, about nine tenths of them seen just once. Trimming cost V 3 bases and J 2 bases, with 9 bases left between them. This CDR3 comprises 14 residues. From germline, CDR1 is LGHNA and CDR2 YNFKEQ. The sample was peripheral blood. The chain employs TRBV4-2 and TRBJ2-3; D is possibly TRBD2 (6 bases). This TCR came from a woman in her 70s with COVID-19, enrolled during active disease. The CDR3: CASSHGGDTDTQYF. CDR3 sequence (DNA): TGTGCCAGCAGCCACGGAGGGGACACAGATACGCAGTATTTT.